The rows below give T cell receptor beta chains drawn from one sample of a study of immune evolution from preneoplasia to lung adenocarcinoma. Profiled with immunoSEQ multiplex PCR; TCRdb holds only in-frame clones, not every one. The data contain about 5,000 clones, approximately 87% of them singletons. The specimen was FFPE adjacent normal lung tissue. Receptors were obtained from a person aged 65 to 79 with lung adenocarcinoma. The conserved cysteine and the conserved F or W are not part of the CDR3 here.

V,length,J,CDR3
TRBV28,13,TRBJ1-5,ASSLGQGFRQPQH
TRBV6-5,13,TRBJ1-5,ASSQGFFGNQPQH
TRBV27,15,TRBJ2-1,ASSLYASGRKVNEQF
TRBV5-1,12,TRBJ2-5,ASSPEGIPETQY
TRBV4-1,12,TRBJ1-2,ASSQGTGFGGYT
TRBV7-2,14,TRBJ2-2,ASSGRGGGRSGELF
TRBV2,14,TRBJ1-6,ASSEYRMGYNSPLH
TRBV5-6,10,TRBJ1-6,ASSLEDSPLH
TRBV5-1,12,TRBJ1-1,ASSPRGVNTEAF
TRBV2,12,TRBJ1-4,ASRPGWTNEKLF
TRBV13,11,TRBJ2-2,ASIDIHTGELF
TRBV18,12,TRBJ2-7,ASSPPRSPYEQY
TRBV5-4,12,TRBJ2-5,ASSAPGNQETQY
TRBV28,11,TRBJ2-7,AIGTLSSYEQY
TRBV4-1,12,TRBJ1-2,ASSQVVGPHGYT
TRBV11-2,12,TRBJ2-4,ASSLYTGANIQY
TRBV4-2,15,TRBJ1-3,ASSQVGRQGSGNTIY
TRBV28,11,TRBJ2-1,ASSLNPYNEQF
TRBV2,12,TRBJ2-5,ASASGGAGETQY
TRBV2,12,TRBJ2-3,ASSGSSGTDTQY
TRBV6-4,16,TRBJ2-1,ASSATAPLASLYNEQF
TRBV20-1,9,TRBJ2-7,SARESYEQY
TRBV6-6,11,TRBJ2-3,ASSYPPGTTQY
TRBV6-1,13,TRBJ2-1,ASRSGLAGGNEQF
TRBV28,11,-,ASSLRQDYEQY
TRBV19,11,TRBJ1-1,ASSSPLGTEAF
TRBV5-1,13,TRBJ2-5,ASSLDGRPQETQY
TRBV28,14,TRBJ1-2,ASRGGQQFFNYGYT
TRBV6-5,11,TRBJ2-7,ASRRTTTYEQY
TRBV28,13,TRBJ1-2,ASSLLDIPNYGYT
TRBV29-1,12,TRBJ2-7,SVEGTGSTYEQY
TRBV6-6,14,TRBJ2-6,ASSGLTDSGANVLT
TRBV4-1,13,TRBJ2-7,ASSQDSGGVYEQY
TRBV20-1,9,TRBJ2-7,SAITGWEQY
TRBV11-3,14,TRBJ1-3,ASSPSTVFSGNTIY
TRBV9,16,TRBJ1-5,ASSVSPMGQGSAEPQH
TRBV10-3,12,TRBJ1-4,AISEGGRGGKLF
TRBV9,11,TRBJ1-1,ASSVGGGGEAF
TRBV7-8,10,TRBJ1-2,ASSPYTGGYT
TRBV5-6,12,TRBJ1-5,ASSLRTGNQPQH
TRBV4-2,15,TRBJ2-5,ASSQERFGQGQETQY
TRBV6-1,13,TRBJ1-6,ASSEGRQYNSPLH
TRBV5-1,10,TRBJ2-5,ASQAGRETQY
TRBV4-1,13,TRBJ2-2,ASSQEGTGGGELF